This is a list of T cell receptor beta chains from one sample in a study of T cells in Graves' hyperthyroidism and ophthalmopathy. TCRdb recomputed calls from the multiplex PCR reads with MiXCR, one row per CDR3 protein. The table has about 270,000 distinct CDR3 sequences, 22% seen once; the top ten hold 50% to 75%. Input material: blood. The receptors come from a man aged 30 to 45 with Graves' ophthalmopathy. The CDR3 runs from the conserved cysteine through the conserved F or W.

v_call	j_call	cdr3_aa
TRBV2	TRBJ1-5	CASSPRGYNQPQHF
TRBV27	TRBJ2-1	CASRRGIGLAGGSSYNEQFF
TRBV28	TRBJ2-3	CASSPSGRATDTQYF
TRBV3-1	TRBJ2-2	CASSRYSLTGELFF
TRBV6-2/TRBV6-3	TRBJ2-7	CASAPVIARTYEQYF
TRBV12-3/TRBV12-4	TRBJ2-5	CASSSGTGVKETQYF
TRBV6-1	TRBJ1-3	CASSEATSTIYF
TRBV28	TRBJ1-2	CASSPVAGANYGYTF
TRBV7-2	TRBJ2-1	CASSLSGGMINEQFF
TRBV7-9	TRBJ2-1	CASSFPNSYNEQFF
TRBV28	TRBJ2-7	CASSLSGGSYEQYF
TRBV7-9	TRBJ2-2	CASSTGLAGFGLFF
TRBV6-1	TRBJ2-3	CASLLGWAGTDTQYF
TRBV3-1	TRBJ2-5	CASTLAGRQETQYF
TRBV27	TRBJ1-1	CASSEGTGMAEAFF
TRBV2	TRBJ2-1	CATTGTRGSNEQFF
TRBV12-3/TRBV12-4	TRBJ2-7	CASSPRTSGSAGSEQYF